This TCR beta chain was captured in a study of T cells in narcolepsy. TCRdb's table, derived via immunoSEQ multiplex PCR, lists solely in-frame clones and lacks some. Of 36,000 or so clones listed, about nine tenths are singletons. The germline gives CDR1 MDHEN, CDR2 SYDVKM. V dropped 8 bases and J dropped 4 bases, with 15 bases sitting between them. The CDR3 is 14 residues long. The sequence was obtained from a human donor with narcolepsy. The gene calls are TRBV28 and TRBJ1-3, with a weak D call TRBD1 (5 bases). Sequencing was performed on CD45RA- memory CD4+ T cells from PBMCs. CDR3 loop: CASGSGFRGNTIYF. The DNA for the CDR3 is TGTGCCAGCGGCTCAGGGTTCCGAGGAAACACCATATATTTT.